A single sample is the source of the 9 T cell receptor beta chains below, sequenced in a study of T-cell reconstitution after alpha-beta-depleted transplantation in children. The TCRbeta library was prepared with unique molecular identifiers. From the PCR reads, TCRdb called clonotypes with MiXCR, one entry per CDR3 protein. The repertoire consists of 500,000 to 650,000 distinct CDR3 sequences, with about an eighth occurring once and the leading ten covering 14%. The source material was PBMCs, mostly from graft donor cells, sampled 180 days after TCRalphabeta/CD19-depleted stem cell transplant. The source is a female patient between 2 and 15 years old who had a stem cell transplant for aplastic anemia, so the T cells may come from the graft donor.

Here the CDR3 reads CASSGLGGTEAFF. CDR3 DNA sequence: TGTGCCAGCAGTGGACTGGGAGGCACTGAAGCTTTCTTT. This rearrangement joins TRBV12-3 or TRBV12-4 to TRBJ1-1; D not resolved. The V end lost 5 bases, the J end lost 4 bases, and 11 bases lay between the germline ends. CDR3 length: 13 residues.

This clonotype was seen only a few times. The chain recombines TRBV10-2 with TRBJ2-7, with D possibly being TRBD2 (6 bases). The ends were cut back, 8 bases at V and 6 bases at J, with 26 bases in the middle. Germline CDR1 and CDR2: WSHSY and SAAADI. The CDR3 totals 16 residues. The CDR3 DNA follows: TGCGCCAGCCGAGAGGGGTTAGGACTCCGGCGGGGCGAGCAGTACGTC. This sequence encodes CASREGLGLRRGEQYV.

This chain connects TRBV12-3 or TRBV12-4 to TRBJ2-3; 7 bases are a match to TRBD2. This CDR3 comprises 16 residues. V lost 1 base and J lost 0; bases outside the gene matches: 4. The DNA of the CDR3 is TGTGCCAGCAGTTTAGTACTAGCGCCTAGCACAGATACGCAGTATTTT. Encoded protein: CASSLVLAPSTDTQYF.

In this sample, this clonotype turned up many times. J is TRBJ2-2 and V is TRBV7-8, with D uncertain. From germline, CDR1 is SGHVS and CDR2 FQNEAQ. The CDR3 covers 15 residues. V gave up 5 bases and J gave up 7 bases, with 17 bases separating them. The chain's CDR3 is CASSPSARTGGELFF. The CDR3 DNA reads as TGTGCCAGCAGCCCAAGTGCTAGGACGGGCGGGGAGCTGTTTTTT.

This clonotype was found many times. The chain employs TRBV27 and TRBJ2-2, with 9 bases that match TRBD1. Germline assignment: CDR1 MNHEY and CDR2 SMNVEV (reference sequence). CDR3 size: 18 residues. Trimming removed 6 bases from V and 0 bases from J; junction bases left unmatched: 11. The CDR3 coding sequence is TGTGCCAGCAGCGGGACAGGGCCTAGCCTAACGAACACCGGGGAGCTGTTTTTT. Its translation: CASSGTGPSLTNTGELFF.

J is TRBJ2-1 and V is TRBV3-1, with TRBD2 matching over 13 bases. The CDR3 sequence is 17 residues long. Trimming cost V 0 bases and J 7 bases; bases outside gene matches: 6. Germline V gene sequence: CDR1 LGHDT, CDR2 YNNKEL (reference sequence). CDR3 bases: TGTGCCAGCAGCCAAGACGTCCGGACTAGCGGGGGAAATGAGCAGTTCTTC. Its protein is CASSQDVRTSGGNEQFF.

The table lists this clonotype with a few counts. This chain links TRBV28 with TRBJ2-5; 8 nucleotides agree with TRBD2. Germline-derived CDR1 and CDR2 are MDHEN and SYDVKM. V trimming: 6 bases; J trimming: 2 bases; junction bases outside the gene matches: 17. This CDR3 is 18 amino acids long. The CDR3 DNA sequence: TGTGCCAGCAGCGGGACAAACGGAGCGGGAGATCGGCAAGAGACCCAGTACTTC. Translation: CASSGTNGAGDRQETQYF.

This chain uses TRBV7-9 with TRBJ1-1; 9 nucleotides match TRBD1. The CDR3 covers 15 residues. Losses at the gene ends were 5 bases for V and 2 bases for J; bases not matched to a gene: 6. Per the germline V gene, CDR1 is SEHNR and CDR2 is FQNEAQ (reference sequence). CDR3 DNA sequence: TGTGCCAGCAGCCTATTGGGACAGGGCAACACTGAAGCTTTCTTT. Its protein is CASSLLGQGNTEAFF.

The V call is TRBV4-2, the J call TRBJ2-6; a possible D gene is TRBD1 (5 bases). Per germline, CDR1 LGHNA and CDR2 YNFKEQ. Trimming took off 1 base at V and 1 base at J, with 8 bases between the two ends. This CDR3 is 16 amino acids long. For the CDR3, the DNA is TGTGCCAGCAGCCAAGGGGGCCGATCTGGGGCCAACGTCCTGACTTTC. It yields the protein CASSQGGRSGANVLTF.